The 17 T cell receptor beta chains below come from one sample, sequenced in a study of OX40 agonist ivuxolimab in advanced cancers. The library was produced with the immunoSEQ multiplex PCR assay. Entries here come from immuneACCESS through TCRdb and include only in-frame sequences with V and J called. Some clones fail to appear in such tables; in the studies checked, an unresolved V gene covers under half of the shortfall, and the cause of the remainder is unknown. The sample records 60,000 to 75,000 clones, over 75% of which are singletons. About 5.1% of the sample is held by the ten biggest clonotypes. The specimen was CD4+ or CD8+ T cells sorted from blood, collected in a trial of the OX40 agonist ivuxolimab. All receptors derive from an adult with an advanced solid tumor such as melanoma, head and neck, liver or kidney cancer.

This rearrangement joins TRBV6-6 to TRBJ2-4; D is possibly TRBD1 (6 bases). Germline assignment: CDR1 MNHNY and CDR2 SVGAGI (reference sequence). The V and J ends lost 4 bases and 8 bases respectively, with 18 bases between them. CDR3 length equals 15 residues. The CDR3 here is CASSWGPRLGDIQYF. The DNA for the CDR3 is TGTGCCAGCAGTTGGGGGCCCCGGCTTGGGGACATTCAGTACTTC.

V and J are TRBV6-1 and TRBJ1-2, with a weak D call TRBD1 (6 bases). V lost 6 bases and J 1 base, leaving 15 bases between the germline ends. The CDR3 spans 15 residues. CDR1 is MNHNS and CDR2 is SASEGT in the germline V gene. This chain's CDR3 is CASREQGEFNYGYTF. The CDR3 region has the DNA TGTGCCAGCAGGGAACAGGGAGAATTTAACTATGGCTACACCTTC.

This sequence joins TRBV15 and TRBJ2-7; tentatively, D is TRBD2 (5 bases). The CDR3 is 13 amino acids. Between the trimmed V and J ends, which lost 8 bases and 2 bases, there was a span of 13 bases. In germline, CDR1 is LNHNV, CDR2 YYDKDF (reference sequence). The CDR3: CATGRGRAYEQYF. The CDR3 coding sequence is TGTGCCACCGGTCGGGGTCGGGCCTACGAGCAGTACTTC.

V and J are TRBV18 and TRBJ2-3; perhaps TRBD2 as D (5 bases). Trimming stripped 2 bases from V and 4 bases from J, with 13 bases between. Germline CDR1 and CDR2: KGHSH and LQKENI. The CDR3 has 15 residues. In DNA, the CDR3 is TGTGCCAGCTCACCAGGCCTAGCTGAGTCAGATACGCAGTATTTT. Its translation is CASSPGLAESDTQYF.

The chain joins TRBV6-5 to TRBJ2-7, with TRBD1 as a possible D gene (6 bases). The CDR3 extends over 16 amino acids. Looked up from germline, CDR1 is MNHEY and CDR2 is SVGAGI. The germline V and J ends were trimmed by 4 bases and 1 base, with 17 bases remaining between them. As DNA, the CDR3 is TGTGCCAGCAGTTTCCTTAGACAGGCTCGGTCCTACGAGCAGTACTTC. Protein: CASSFLRQARSYEQYF.

V and J are TRBV5-1 and TRBJ1-1; TRBD1 matches 10 bases. Germline-derived CDR1 and CDR2 are SGHRS and YFSETQ. J gave up 4 bases and V 4 bases, and 7 bases lay outside the gene matches. The CDR3 loop spans 15 amino acids. CDR3 residues: CASSLGQGRGTEAFF. CDR3 in DNA: TGCGCCAGCAGCCTGGGACAGGGGAGAGGCACTGAAGCTTTCTTT.

This rearrangement joins TRBV7-9 to TRBJ1-6; D not resolved. Per the germline V gene, CDR1 is SEHNR and CDR2 is FQNEAQ (reference sequence). V shed 6 bases and J shed 5 bases, with 8 bases lying between them. CDR3 size: 13 residues. The CDR3 nucleotides read TGTGCCAGCAGTCCTGGTGATAATTCACCCCTCCACTTT. It translates to CASSPGDNSPLHF.

The rearrangement joins TRBV19 to TRBJ1-1; 8 bases fit TRBD1. This CDR3 contains 14 residues. Looked up from germline, CDR1 is LNHDA and CDR2 is SQIVND (reference sequence). V was pared by 5 bases and J by 2 bases, with 4 bases of the junction left unmatched. The DNA for the CDR3 is TGTGCCAGTAGTTTTGGACAGGGAAACACTGAAGCTTTCTTT. Translation: CASSFGQGNTEAFF.

The chain employs TRBV5-1 and TRBJ2-6; D may correspond to TRBD1 or TRBD2 (5 bases each). V lost 2 bases and J lost 4, with 7 bases in between. Germline assignment: CDR1 SGHRS and CDR2 YFSETQ. This CDR3 is built from 14 residues. CDR3 coding DNA: TGCGCCAGCAGCTTCGGGGACGGGGCCAACGTCCTGACTTTC. As protein: CASSFGDGANVLTF.

V is TRBV9 and J is TRBJ2-1; 7 bases fit TRBD2. V shed 4 bases and J 4 bases; nucleotides not matched to a gene: 8. The CDR3 covers 15 residues. Germline V gives CDR1 SGDLS, CDR2 YYNGEE. In DNA, the CDR3 is TGTGCCAGCAGCCCGACTAGCTCGACATACAATGAGCAGTTCTTC. Translated: CASSPTSSTYNEQFF.

The rearrangement joins TRBV28 to TRBJ1-1; no firm D call. Trimming stripped 3 bases from V and 8 bases from J, with 10 bases between. CDR3 length: 12 residues. Germline CDR1 is MDHEN and CDR2 is SYDVKM. DNA of the CDR3: TGTGCCAGCAGTTTCTCGTACGGCGAAGCTTTCTTT. Its translation is CASSFSYGEAFF.

The chain links TRBV7-9 to TRBJ1-4; D is possibly TRBD1 (6 bases). CDR3 length equals 13 residues. Germline V lookup: CDR1 SEHNR, CDR2 FQNEAQ (reference sequence). Deletions cut 4 bases from V and 4 bases from J, with 7 bases between. CDR3 sequence reads: CASSWDNNEKLFF. The CDR3 DNA reads TGTGCCAGCAGCTGGGACAATAATGAAAAACTGTTTTTT.

This clone occurred once. V gene TRBV7-2 combines with J gene TRBJ2-7; 10 positions agree with TRBD1. The CDR3 runs to 16 residues. Germline loops: CDR1 SGHTA, CDR2 FQGNSA. The J segment lost 3 bases and the V segment lost 3 bases, leaving 8 bases of the junction unmatched. The CDR3 DNA reads TGTGCCAGCAGCTTGCTACGGACAGGGGGTCGCTACGAGCAGTACTTC. Translated: CASSLLRTGGRYEQYF.

The chain joins TRBV28 to TRBJ2-1; no clear D. The CDR3 loop spans 15 amino acids. The V gene lost 1 base and the J gene lost 3 bases, with 10 bases spanning the gap. Germline values: CDR1 MDHEN, CDR2 SYDVKM. The CDR3 protein is CASSLSIPGYNEQFF. The CDR3 DNA sequence: TGTGCCAGCAGTTTATCTATCCCGGGCTACAATGAGCAGTTCTTC.

The DNA for the CDR3 is TGTGCCAGCAGTCACTCCTACGAGCAGTACTTC. It translates to CASSHSYEQYF. The chain links TRBV6-1 to TRBJ2-7; D remains ambiguous. V was shortened by 5 bases and J by 0 bases, with 2 bases between the two germline ends. This CDR3 region has 11 residues. Germline-derived CDR1 and CDR2 are MNHNS and SASEGT.

V gene TRBV9 combines with J gene TRBJ2-2, with D possibly TRBD1 on 7 matching bases. Germline assignment: CDR1 SGDLS and CDR2 YYNGEE. Trimming removed 0 bases at V and 5 bases at J, with 11 bases between. The CDR3 sequence is 15 residues long. The CDR3 here is CASSVGPGGTGELFF. DNA for the CDR3: TGTGCCAGCAGCGTAGGGCCAGGGGGGACCGGGGAGCTGTTTTTT.

The chain is built from TRBV6-1 and TRBJ2-7, with 7 bases that match TRBD1. The germline V gene has CDR1 MNHNS and CDR2 SASEGT. This CDR3 is built from 14 residues. With V trimmed by 4 bases and J by 2 bases, 5 bases remained unmatched. CDR3 sequence reads: CASSVRDSTYEQYF. DNA of the CDR3: TGTGCCAGCAGTGTACGGGACAGCACCTACGAGCAGTACTTC.